This TCR beta chain emerged from a study of blood T cell repertoires in COVID-19. The assay was immunoSEQ multiplex PCR, and TCRdb's table has in-frame clones only and misses some. The sample has under 500,000 clones, 85% to 90% seen once. The germline V gene encodes CDR1 GTSNPN and CDR2 SVGIG (reference sequence). The V and J ends lost 3 bases and 8 bases respectively, with 10 bases between them. The CDR3 loop spans 11 amino acids. The chain links TRBV30 to TRBJ1-2; D uncertain. Sequencing input: peripheral blood. The TCR comes from a woman aged 25 to 45 with acute or convalescent COVID-19. The CDR3 protein is CAWRETGGYTF. The DNA of the CDR3 is TGTGCCTGGAGGGAAACGGGGGGCTACACCTTC.